Listed below are T cell receptor beta chains from one sample, sequenced in a study of graft-versus-host responses after intestinal transplantation. Sequencing used immunoSEQ multiplex PCR; TCRdb keeps in-frame clones, though not all of them. The table has approximately 28,000 clones, more than 85% seen once; the top ten hold 0.72%. Sequenced material: PBMCs, taken about 62 days after intestinal transplant. These receptors were obtained from a human patient who received an intestinal transplant, so some T cells may come from the graft donor. The conserved cysteine and the conserved F or W are not part of the CDR3 here. Each record gives: V gene, CDR3 length, J gene, CDR3 protein.

TRBV7-8	11	TRBJ2-7	ASSGGQSYEQY
TRBV30	11	TRBJ2-1	AWSYNSGNEQF
TRBV4-2	16	TRBJ2-3	ASSQAVKGALYTDTQY
TRBV12-5	12	TRBJ2-3	ASQRVQIADTQY
TRBV6-5	11	TRBJ2-1	ATGLAGLNEQF
TRBV9	14	TRBJ1-1	ASSVAPVGTGEGSF
TRBV9	12	TRBJ2-1	ASSVGGGVNEQF
TRBV9	14	TRBJ2-3	ASSAPQGASTDTQY
TRBV7-9	10	TRBJ1-2	AEVHRSGGYT
TRBV7-8	11	TRBJ1-2	ASSLALNYGYT
TRBV7-2	10	TRBJ2-7	ASSFGTGEQY
TRBV14	12	TRBJ1-1	ASSQDIGFTEAF
TRBV7-9	10	TRBJ1-4	ASSLDGEKLF
TRBV27	13	TRBJ2-7	ASSLILAGRYEQY
TRBV6-4	12	TRBJ2-1	ASSDEPGNNEQF
TRBV30	10	TRBJ2-7	AWTRDSYEQY
TRBV28	13	TRBJ1-2	ASSLEQGSRYGYT
TRBV5-1	12	TRBJ2-6	ASSGDSGANVLT
TRBV27	9	TRBJ2-1	ASSRGDEQF
TRBV19	10	TRBJ1-1	ATGTGITEAF
TRBV6-5	12	TRBJ1-1	AGMGGTRRAEAF
TRBV19	10	TRBJ1-2	ASNQGISGYT
TRBV30	12	TRBJ1-4	AWRLPGTAEKLF
TRBV7-2	13	TRBJ1-3	ASSLWGGSGNTIY
TRBV14	15	TRBJ2-3	ASSLAGGPDSTDTQY
TRBV7-3	12	TRBJ1-1	ASSLGGRGTEAF
TRBV7-9	13	TRBJ1-2	ASSLVMDRGSGYT
TRBV5-4	12	TRBJ2-3	ASSSDLSTDTQY
TRBV7-8	8	TRBJ1-1	ASTVGEAF
TRBV7-9	13	TRBJ2-2	ASSFSGEATGELF
TRBV9	11	TRBJ2-7	ASGTELSYEQY
TRBV30	11	TRBJ2-3	AWTPSGLSLQY
TRBV9	13	TRBJ2-5	ASSVGYGRRETQY
TRBV10-1	15	TRBJ2-5	ASSESSASGYEETQY
TRBV7-4	13	TRBJ2-7	ASSFLLGIRREQY
TRBV10-2	14	TRBJ2-2	ASSEKGLAITGELF
TRBV7-9	13	TRBJ2-7	ASSLAGQGTYEQY
TRBV19	11	TRBJ1-4	ASNLGLGEKLF
TRBV5-4	11	TRBJ1-2	ASSLGGAYGYT
TRBV5-4	14	TRBJ1-6	ASSLGGTKGGSPLH
TRBV7-9	12	TRBJ2-1	ASGWIGGYNEQF
TRBV6-1	12	TRBJ2-1	ASSEDSSYNEQF
TRBV30	12	TRBJ2-1	AWSLPGDYNEQF
TRBV30	13	TRBJ1-5	AWSSGGGVNQPQH